The source of this T cell receptor beta chain is a study of T cell responses to AZD1222 COVID-19 vaccine. Study conclusions and caveats: Compared with day 0, the breadth and depth of the Spike-specific TCR repertoire rose significantly after two doses of AZD1222. In a largely white British group with more females than males, clonal diversity was possibly underestimated. The number of AZD1222 recipients seropositive at baseline was only 5 to 7.

Sequencing was performed with immunoSEQ multiplex PCR; in TCRdb, only in-frame clones are kept and a portion is missing. The table includes 150,000 to 180,000 clones, around 85% detected once. The germline gives CDR1 KGHSH, CDR2 LQKENI. With 3 bases removed from V and 5 bases from J, the gap between germline ends came to 11 bases. This CDR3 region has 14 residues. This clone was picked up a small number of times. What it recognizes is unknown. Source: peripheral blood, taken on day 0 of MenACWY control vaccination. The V gene is TRBV18, the J gene TRBJ2-1; a weak D match, TRBD2 (6 bases). This TCR derives from an adult in good health. The CDR3 DNA sequence: TGTGCCAGCTCACCGCAAAGCGGGCACAATGAGCAGTTCTTC. It is translated as CASSPQSGHNEQFF.